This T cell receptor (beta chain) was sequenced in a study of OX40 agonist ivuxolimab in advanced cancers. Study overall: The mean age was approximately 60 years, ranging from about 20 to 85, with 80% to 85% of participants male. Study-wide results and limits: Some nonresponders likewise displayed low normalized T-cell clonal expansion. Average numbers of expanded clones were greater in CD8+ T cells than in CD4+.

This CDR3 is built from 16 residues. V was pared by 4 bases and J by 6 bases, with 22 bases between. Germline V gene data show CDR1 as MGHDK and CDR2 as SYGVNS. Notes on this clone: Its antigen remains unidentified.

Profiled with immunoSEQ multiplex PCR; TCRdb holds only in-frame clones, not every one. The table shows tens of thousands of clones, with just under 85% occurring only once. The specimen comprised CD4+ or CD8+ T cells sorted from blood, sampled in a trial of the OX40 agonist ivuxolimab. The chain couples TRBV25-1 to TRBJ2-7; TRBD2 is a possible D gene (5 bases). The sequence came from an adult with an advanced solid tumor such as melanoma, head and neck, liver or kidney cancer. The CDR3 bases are TGTGCCAGCAGTGTTCCATTGGGGAGTTTACGGAGCGAGCAGTACTTC. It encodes CASSVPLGSLRSEQYF.